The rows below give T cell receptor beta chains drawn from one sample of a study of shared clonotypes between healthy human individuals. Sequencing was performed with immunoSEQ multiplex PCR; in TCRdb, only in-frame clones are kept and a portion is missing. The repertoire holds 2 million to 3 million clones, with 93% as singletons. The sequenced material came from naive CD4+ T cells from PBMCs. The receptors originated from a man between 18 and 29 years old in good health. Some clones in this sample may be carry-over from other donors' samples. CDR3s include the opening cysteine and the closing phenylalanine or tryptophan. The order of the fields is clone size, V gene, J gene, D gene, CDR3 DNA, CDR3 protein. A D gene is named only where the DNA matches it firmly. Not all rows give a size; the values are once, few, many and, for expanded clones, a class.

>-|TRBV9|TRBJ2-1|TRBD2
TGTGCCAGCAGCGTGACTAGCGGGAGTTTATCGTACAATGAGCAGTTCTTC
CASSVTSGSLSYNEQFF
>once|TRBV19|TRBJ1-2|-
TGTGCCAGTAGTAAAAGAAACTATGGCTACACCTTC
CASSKRNYGYTF
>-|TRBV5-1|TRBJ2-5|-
TGCGCCAGCAGAAAGGGTCTGCGTGGGGAAGAGACCCAGTACTTC
CASRKGLRGEETQYF
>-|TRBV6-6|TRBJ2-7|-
TGTGCCAGCAGAAGGGACTCCAAGACCTACGAGCAGTACTTC
CASRRDSKTYEQYF
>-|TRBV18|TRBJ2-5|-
TGTGCCAGCTCACCATGGGCGGGGCCGGCTCAGACCCAGTACTTC
CASSPWAGPAQTQYF
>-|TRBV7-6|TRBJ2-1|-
TGTGCCAGCAGCATACGGGACGCGGGAGAGCAGTTCTTC
CASSIRDAGEQFF
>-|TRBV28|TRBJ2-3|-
TGTGCCAGCAGTCGCACAGATACGCAGTATTTT
CASSRTDTQYF
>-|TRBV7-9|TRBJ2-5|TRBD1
TGTGCCAGCAGCCGTACAGGGGGTCCCGAGACCCAGTACTTC
CASSRTGGPETQYF
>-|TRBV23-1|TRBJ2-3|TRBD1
TGCGCCAGCAGTCAACCCGGGACAGGGAGCACAGATACGCAGTATTTT
CASSQPGTGSTDTQYF
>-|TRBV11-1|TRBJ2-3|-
TGTGCCAGCAGCCCTATTACAGGCACAGATACGCAGTATTTT
CASSPITGTDTQYF
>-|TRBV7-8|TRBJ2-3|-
TGTGCCAGCAGCCTTAGGGTACGGTCGCCGACAGATACGCAGTATTTT
CASSLRVRSPTDTQYF
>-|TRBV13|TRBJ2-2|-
TGTGCCAGCAGCTTACGTGCGGGGTCAAACACCGGGGAGCTGTTTTTT
CASSLRAGSNTGELFF
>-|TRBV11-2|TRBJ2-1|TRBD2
TGTGCCAGCAGCTTATCCCTAGGACTAGCGGGATCCTACAATGAGCAGTTCTTC
CASSLSLGLAGSYNEQFF
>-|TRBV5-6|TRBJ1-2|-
TGTGCCAGCAGCCCCTCAGGGGCGGGTGGCTACACCTTC
CASSPSGAGGYTF
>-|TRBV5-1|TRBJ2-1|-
TGCGCCAGCAGCAGAGACAATGAGCAGTTCTTC
CASSRDNEQFF
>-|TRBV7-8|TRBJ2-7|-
TGTGCCAGCAGCCCTCACAGGGTTTCTTACGAGCAGTACTTC
CASSPHRVSYEQYF
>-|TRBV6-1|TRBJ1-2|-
TGTGCCAGCAGTGAAGGACCCTATGGCTACACCTTC
CASSEGPYGYTF
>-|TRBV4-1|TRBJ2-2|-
TGCGCCAGCAGCCGTGGGCAGGTGAACACCGGGGAGCTGTTTTTT
CASSRGQVNTGELFF
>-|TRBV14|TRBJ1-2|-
TGTGCCAGCAGCCAGAGGGGTCTACAACAATATGGCTACACCTTC
CASSQRGLQQYGYTF
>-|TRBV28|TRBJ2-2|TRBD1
TGTGCCAGCAGTTTATCTGGGACAGGGAGGACCGGGGAGCTGTTTTTT
CASSLSGTGRTGELFF
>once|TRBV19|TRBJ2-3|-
TGTGCCAGTAAGGACAGAGCCTTTGGAGATACGCAGTATTTT
CASKDRAFGDTQYF
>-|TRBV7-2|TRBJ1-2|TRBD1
TGTGCCAGCAGCTCCTGGCAGGGGGATGGCTACACCTTC
CASSSWQGDGYTF
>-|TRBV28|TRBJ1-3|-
TGTGCCAGCAGTTTCCGGGACGCGGGCTCTGGAAACACCATATATTTT
CASSFRDAGSGNTIYF
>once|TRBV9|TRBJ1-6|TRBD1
TGTGCCAGCAGCGTAGACAGGGGCAATTCACCCCTCCACTTT
CASSVDRGNSPLHF
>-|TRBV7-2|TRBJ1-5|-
TGTGCCAGCAGCCTCCAGGGGAGGAATCAGCCCCAGCATTTT
CASSLQGRNQPQHF
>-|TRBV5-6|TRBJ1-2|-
TGTGCCAGCAGCGTGAGAGTGCTCGGTAAGGGCTACACCTTC
CASSVRVLGKGYTF
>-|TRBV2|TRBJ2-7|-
TGTGCCAGTACATTTTCCTACGAGCAGTACTTC
CASTFSYEQYF
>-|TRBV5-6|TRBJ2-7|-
TGTGCCAGCAGCTTGGCGATAGGCAGCTACTCCTACGAGCAGTACTTC
CASSLAIGSYSYEQYF
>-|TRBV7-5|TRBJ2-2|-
TGTGCCAGAAGCTTAGGGGCCAGGTTGTACACCGGGGAGCTGTTTTTT
CARSLGARLYTGELFF